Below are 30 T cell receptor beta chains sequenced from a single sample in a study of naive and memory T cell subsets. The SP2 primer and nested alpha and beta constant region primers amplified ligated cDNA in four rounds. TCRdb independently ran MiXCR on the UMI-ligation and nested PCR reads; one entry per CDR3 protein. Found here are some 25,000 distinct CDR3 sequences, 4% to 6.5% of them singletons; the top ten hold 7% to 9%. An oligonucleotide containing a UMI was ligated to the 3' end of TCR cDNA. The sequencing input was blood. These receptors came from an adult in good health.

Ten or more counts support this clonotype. The CDR3 region is CSASGTSGREAYEQYF. CDR3 sequence (DNA): TGCAGTGCTAGCGGGACTAGCGGGAGGGAGGCCTACGAGCAGTACTTC. The V call is TRBV20-1, the J call TRBJ2-7, with 16 bases fitting TRBD2. There are 16 residues in the CDR3. The germline CDR1 and CDR2 sequences are DFQATT and SNEGSKA (reference sequence). Trimming at V came to 3 bases and at J to 2 bases, leaving 4 bases not matched to a gene.

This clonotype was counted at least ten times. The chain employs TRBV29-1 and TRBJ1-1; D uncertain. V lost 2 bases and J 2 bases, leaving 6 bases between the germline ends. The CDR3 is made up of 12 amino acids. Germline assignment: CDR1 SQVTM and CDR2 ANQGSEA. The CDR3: CSVEYLNTEAFF. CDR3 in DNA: TGCAGCGTTGAATACCTAAACACTGAAGCTTTCTTT. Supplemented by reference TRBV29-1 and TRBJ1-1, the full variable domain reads SAVISQKPSRDICQRGTSLTIQCQVDSQVTMMFWYRQQPGQSLTLIATANQGSEATYESGFVIDKFPISRPNLTFSTLTVSNMSPEDSSIYLCSVEYLNTEAFFGQGTRLTVV.

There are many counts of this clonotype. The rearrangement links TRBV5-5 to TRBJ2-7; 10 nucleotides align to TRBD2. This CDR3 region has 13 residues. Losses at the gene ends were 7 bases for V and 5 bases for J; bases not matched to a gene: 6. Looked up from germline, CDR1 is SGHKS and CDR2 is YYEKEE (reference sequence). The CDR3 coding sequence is TGTGCCAGCCGGGGACTAGCGATACACGAGCAGTACTTC. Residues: CASRGLAIHEQYF.

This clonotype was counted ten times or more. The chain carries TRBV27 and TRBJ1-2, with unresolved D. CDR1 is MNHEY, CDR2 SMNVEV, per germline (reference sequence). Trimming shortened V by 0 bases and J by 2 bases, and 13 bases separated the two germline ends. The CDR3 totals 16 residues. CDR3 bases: TGTGCCAGCAGTTTATCGTGGAAGGGCGCGAACTATGGCTACACCTTC. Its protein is CASSLSWKGANYGYTF.

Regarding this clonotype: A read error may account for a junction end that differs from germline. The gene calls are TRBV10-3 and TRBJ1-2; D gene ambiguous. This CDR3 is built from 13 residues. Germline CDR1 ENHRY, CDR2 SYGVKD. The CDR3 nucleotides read TGTGCCATCAGTGAGGACCCAGCCTATGGCGACACCTTC. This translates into CAISEDPAYGDTF.

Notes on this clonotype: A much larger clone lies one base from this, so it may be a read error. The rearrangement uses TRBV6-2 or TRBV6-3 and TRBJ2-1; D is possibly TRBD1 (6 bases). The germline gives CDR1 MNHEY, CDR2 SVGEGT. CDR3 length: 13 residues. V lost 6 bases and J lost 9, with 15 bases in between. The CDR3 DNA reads TGTGCCAGCAGGAAGACGATACAGGGTGAGCAGTTCTTC. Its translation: CASRKTIQGEQFF.

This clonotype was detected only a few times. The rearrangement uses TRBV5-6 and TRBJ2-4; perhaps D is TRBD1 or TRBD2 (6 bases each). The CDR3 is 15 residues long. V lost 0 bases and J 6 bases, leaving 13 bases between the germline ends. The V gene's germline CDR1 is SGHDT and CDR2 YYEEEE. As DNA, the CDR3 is TGTGCCAGCAGCTTGGCTCCTACGGGGGCAAACATTCAGTACTTC. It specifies CASSLAPTGANIQYF.

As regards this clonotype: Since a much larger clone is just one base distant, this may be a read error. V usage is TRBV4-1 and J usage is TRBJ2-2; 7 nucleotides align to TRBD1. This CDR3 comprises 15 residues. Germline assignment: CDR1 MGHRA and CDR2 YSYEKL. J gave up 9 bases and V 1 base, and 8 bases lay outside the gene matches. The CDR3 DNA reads TGCGCCAGCAGCCAAGGGACAGGATTAAGCTGGGAGCTGTTTTTT. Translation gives CASSQGTGLSWELFF.

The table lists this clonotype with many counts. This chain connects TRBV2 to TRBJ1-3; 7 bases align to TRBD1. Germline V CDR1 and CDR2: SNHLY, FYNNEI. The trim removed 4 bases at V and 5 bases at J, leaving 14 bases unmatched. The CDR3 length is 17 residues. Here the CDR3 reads CASSGPLTGTARNTIYF. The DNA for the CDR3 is TGTGCCAGCAGTGGGCCGCTAACCGGGACAGCTAGAAACACCATATATTTT.

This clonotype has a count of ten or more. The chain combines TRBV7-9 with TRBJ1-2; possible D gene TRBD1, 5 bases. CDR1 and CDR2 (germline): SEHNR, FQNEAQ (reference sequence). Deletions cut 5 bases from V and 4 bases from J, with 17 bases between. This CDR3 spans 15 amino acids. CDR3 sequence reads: CASSRAGPQTYGYTF. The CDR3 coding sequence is TGTGCCAGCAGCCGAGCGGGACCCCAAACCTATGGCTACACCTTC.

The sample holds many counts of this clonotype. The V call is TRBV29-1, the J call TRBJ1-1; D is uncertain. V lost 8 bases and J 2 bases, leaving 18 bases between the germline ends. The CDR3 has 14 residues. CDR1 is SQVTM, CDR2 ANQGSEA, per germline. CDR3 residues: CSTKPVQLNTEAFF. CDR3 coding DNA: TGCAGCACAAAACCGGTACAACTCAACACTGAAGCTTTCTTT.

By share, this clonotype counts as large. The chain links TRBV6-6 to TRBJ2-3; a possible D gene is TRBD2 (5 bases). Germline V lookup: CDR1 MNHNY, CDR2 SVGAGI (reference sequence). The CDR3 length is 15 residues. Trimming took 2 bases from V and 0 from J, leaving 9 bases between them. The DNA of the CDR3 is TGTGCCAGCAGTTACAGCAGCGGTAGCACAGATACGCAGTATTTT. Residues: CASSYSSGSTDTQYF.

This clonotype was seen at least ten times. The CDR3 is CSARRGADNSPLHF. The CDR3 DNA is TGCAGCGCCCGTCGGGGGGCAGATAATTCACCCCTCCACTTT. The V gene is TRBV29-1, the J gene TRBJ1-6, with D perhaps TRBD1 (6 bases). The CDR3 totals 14 residues. The V end lost 7 bases, the J end lost 5 bases, and 15 bases lay between the germline ends. Germline V gene lookup returns CDR1 SQVTM and CDR2 ANQGSEA.

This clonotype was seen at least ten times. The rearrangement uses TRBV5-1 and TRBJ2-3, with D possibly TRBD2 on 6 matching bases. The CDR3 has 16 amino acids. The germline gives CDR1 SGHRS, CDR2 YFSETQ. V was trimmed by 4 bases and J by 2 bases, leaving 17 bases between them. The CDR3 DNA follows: TGCGCCAGCAGCCTCCCCCTCGGGACTTCCACAGATACGCAGTATTTT. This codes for CASSLPLGTSTDTQYF.

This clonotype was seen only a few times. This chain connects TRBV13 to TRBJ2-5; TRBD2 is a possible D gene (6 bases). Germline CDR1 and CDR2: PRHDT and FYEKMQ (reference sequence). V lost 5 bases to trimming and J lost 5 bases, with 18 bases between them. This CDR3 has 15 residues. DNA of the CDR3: TGTGCCAGCAGCACACAGGACTCGGAGGGCGAGACCCAGTACTTC. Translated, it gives CASSTQDSEGETQYF.

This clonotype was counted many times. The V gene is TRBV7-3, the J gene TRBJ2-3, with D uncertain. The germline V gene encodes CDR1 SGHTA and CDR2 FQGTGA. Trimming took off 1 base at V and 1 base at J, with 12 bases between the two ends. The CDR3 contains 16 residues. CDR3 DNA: TGTGCCAGCAGCTTAAACGGGCGCACCCGCACAGATACGCAGTATTTT. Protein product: CASSLNGRTRTDTQYF.

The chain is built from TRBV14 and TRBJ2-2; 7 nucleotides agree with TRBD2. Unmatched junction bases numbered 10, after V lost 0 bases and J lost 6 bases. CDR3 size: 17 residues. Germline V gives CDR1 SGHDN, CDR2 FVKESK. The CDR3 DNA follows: TGTGCCAGCAGCCAAGACGATCTAGCGGTCGGCTCCGGGGAGCTGTTTTTT. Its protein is CASSQDDLAVGSGELFF.

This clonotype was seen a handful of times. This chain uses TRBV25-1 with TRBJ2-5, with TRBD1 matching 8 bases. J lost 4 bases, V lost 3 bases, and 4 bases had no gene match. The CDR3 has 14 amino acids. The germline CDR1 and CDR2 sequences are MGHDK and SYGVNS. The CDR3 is CASSEDRVTETQYF. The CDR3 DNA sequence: TGTGCCAGCAGTGAGGACAGGGTAACAGAGACCCAGTACTTC. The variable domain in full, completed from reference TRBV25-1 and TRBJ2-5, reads EADIYQTPRYLVIGTGKKITLECSQTMGHDKMYWYQQDPGMELHLIHYSYGVNSTEKGDLSSESTVSRIRTEHFPLTLESARPSHTSQYLCASSEDRVTETQYFGPGTRLLVL.

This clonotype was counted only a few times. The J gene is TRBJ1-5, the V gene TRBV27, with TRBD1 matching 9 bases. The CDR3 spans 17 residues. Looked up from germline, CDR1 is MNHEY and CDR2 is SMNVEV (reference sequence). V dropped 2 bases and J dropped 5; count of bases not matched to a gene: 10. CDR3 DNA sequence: TGTGCCAGCAGTTTACTTACAGGGGGCAGGGAGGATCAGCCCCAGCATTTT. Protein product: CASSLLTGGREDQPQHF.

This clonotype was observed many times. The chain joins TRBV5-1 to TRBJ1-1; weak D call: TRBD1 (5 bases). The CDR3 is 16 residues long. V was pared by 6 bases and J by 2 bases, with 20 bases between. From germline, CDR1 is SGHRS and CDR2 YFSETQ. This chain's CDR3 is CASTQSWGDYNTEAFF. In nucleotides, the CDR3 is TGCGCCAGCACCCAGAGCTGGGGGGACTACAACACTGAAGCTTTCTTT.

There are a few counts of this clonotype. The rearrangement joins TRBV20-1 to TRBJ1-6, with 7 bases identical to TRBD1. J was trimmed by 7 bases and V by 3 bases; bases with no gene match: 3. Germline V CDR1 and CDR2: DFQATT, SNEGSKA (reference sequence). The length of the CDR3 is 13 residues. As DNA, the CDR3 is TGCAGTGCTAGGCAGGGGGGAAATTCACCCCTCCACTTT. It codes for CSARQGGNSPLHF.

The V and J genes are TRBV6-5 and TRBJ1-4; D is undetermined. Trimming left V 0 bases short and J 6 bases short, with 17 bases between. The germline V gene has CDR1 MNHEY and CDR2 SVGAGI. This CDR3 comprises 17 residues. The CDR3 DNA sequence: TGTGCCAGCAGTTACTCAGGGCCATCGGGAAGCCATGAAAAACTGTTTTTT. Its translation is CASSYSGPSGSHEKLFF.

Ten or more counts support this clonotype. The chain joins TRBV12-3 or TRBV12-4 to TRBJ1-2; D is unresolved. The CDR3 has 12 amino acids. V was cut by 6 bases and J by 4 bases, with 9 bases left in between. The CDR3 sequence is CASRIGSYGYTF. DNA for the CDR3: TGTGCCAGCAGGATAGGGAGCTATGGCTACACCTTC.

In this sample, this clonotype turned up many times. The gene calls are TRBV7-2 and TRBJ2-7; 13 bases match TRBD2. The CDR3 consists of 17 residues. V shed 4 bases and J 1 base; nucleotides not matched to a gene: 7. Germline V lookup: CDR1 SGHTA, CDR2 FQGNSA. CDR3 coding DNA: TGTGCCAGCAGCTCCGGACTAGCGGGAGTGTTATCCTACGAGCAGTACTTC. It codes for CASSSGLAGVLSYEQYF.

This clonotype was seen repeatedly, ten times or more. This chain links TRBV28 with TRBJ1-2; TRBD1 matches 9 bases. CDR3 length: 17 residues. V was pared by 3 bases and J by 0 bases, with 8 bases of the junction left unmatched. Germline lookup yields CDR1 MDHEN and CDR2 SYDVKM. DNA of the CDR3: TGTGCCAGCAGTTTTGAGGACAGGGGCCCAGCTAACTATGGCTACACCTTC. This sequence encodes CASSFEDRGPANYGYTF.

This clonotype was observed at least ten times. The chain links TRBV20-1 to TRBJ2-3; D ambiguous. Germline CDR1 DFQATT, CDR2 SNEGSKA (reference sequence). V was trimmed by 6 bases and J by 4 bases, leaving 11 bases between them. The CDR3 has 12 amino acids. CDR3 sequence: CSAPSPADTQYF. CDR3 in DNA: TGCAGTGCCCCCAGTCCTGCAGATACGCAGTATTTT.

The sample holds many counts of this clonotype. CDR3 bases: TGTGCCAGCTCCCTTCGACAGGATCGGTCCTACGAGCAGTACTTC. Amino acids: CASSLRQDRSYEQYF. V and J are TRBV18 and TRBJ2-7; D is perhaps TRBD1 (6 bases). Germline loops: CDR1 KGHSH, CDR2 LQKENI. The V gene lost 6 bases and the J gene lost 1 base, with 16 bases spanning the gap. There are 15 residues in the CDR3.

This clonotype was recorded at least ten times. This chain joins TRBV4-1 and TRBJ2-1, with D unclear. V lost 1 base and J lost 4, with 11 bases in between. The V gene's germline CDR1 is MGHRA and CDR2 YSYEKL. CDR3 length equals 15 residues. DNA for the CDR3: TGCGCCAGCAGCCAAGTGGGAACGGAATACAATGAGCAGTTCTTC. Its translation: CASSQVGTEYNEQFF.

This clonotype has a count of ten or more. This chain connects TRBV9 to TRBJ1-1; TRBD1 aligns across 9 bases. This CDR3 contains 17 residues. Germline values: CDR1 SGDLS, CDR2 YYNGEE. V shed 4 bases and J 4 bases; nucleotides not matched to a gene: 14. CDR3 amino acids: CASSPRTGVEGFTEAFF. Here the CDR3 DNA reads TGTGCCAGCAGCCCAAGGACAGGGGTTGAAGGGTTCACTGAAGCTTTCTTT.

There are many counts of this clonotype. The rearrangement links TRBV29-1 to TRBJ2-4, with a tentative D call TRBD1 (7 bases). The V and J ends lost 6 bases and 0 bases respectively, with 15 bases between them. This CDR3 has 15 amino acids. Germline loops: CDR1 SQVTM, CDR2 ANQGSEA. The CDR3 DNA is TGCAGCGTAGAACGACAGGGACTAGCCAAAAACATTCAGTACTTC. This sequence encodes CSVERQGLAKNIQYF.